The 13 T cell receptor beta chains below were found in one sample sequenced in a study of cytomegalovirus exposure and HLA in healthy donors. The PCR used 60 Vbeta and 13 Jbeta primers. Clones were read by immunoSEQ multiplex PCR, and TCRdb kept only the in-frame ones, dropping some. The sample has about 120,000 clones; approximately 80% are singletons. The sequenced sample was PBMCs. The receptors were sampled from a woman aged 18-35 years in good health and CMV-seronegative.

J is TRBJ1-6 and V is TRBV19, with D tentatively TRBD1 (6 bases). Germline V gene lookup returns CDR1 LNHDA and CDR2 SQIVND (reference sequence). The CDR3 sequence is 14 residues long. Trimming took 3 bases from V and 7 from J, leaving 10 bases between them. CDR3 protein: CASSIARGNSPLHF. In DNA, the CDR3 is TGTGCCAGTAGTATTGCTAGGGGGAATTCACCCCTCCACTTT.

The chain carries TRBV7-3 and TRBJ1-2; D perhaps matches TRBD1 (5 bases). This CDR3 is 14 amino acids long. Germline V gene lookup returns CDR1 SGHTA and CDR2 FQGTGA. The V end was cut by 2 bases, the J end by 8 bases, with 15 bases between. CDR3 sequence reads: CASSLGKDTPGYTF. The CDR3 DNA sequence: TGTGCCAGCAGCTTAGGGAAGGACACTCCGGGCTACACCTTC. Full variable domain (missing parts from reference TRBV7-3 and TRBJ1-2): GAGVSQTPSNKVTEKGKYVELRCDPISGHTALYWYRQSLGQGPEFLIYFQGTGAADDSGLPNDRFFAVRPEGSVSTLKIQRTERGDSAVYLCASSLGKDTPGYTFGSGTRLTVV.

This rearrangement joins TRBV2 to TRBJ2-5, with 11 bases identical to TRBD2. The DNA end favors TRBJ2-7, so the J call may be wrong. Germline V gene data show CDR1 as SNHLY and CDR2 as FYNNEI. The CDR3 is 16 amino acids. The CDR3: CASSTTTSGGSYEQYF. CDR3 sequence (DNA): TGTGCCAGCAGTACCACCACTAGCGGGGGCTCCTACGAGCAGTACTTC.

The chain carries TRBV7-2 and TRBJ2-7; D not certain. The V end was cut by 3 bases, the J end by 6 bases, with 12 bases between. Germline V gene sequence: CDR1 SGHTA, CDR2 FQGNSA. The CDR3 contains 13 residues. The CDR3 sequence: CASSLHLRSEQYF. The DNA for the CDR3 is TGTGCCAGCAGCTTGCACCTACGGTCCGAGCAGTACTTC.

In nucleotides, the CDR3 is TGCGCCAGCAGCCAAGGGTCCCGGACAGGGGCCCCAGAGCAGTTCTTC. Protein sequence: CASSQGSRTGAPEQFF. The chain joins TRBV4-1 to TRBJ2-1; 9 bases agree with TRBD1. Germline assignment: CDR1 MGHRA and CDR2 YSYEKL. The J segment lost 10 bases and the V segment lost 1 base, leaving 11 bases of the junction unmatched. This CDR3 spans 16 amino acids.

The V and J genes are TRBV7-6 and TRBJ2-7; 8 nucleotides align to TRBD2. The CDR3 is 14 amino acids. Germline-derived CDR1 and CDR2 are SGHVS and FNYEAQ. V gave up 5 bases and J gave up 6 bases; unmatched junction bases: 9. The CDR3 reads CASSPINSGAEQYF. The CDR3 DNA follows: TGTGCCAGCAGCCCCATAAATAGCGGGGCCGAGCAGTACTTC.

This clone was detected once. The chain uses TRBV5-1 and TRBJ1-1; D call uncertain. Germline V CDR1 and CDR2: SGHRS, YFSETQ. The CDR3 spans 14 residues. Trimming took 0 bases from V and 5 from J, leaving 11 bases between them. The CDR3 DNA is TGCGCCAGCAGCTTGGGCAGTAGCGGTACTGAAGCTTTCTTT. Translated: CASSLGSSGTEAFF.

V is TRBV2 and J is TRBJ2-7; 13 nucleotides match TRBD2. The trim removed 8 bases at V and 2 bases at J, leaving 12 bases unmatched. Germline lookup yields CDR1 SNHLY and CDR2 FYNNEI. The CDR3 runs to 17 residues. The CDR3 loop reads CASFRTSGSSWTYEQYF. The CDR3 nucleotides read TGTGCCAGCTTTCGGACTAGCGGGAGTTCTTGGACCTACGAGCAGTACTTC. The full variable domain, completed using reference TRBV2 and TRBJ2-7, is EPEVTQTPSHQVTQMGQEVILRCVPISNHLYFYWYRQILGQKVEFLVSFYNNEISEKSEIFDDQFSVERPDGSNFTLKIRSTKLEDSAMYFCASFRTSGSSWTYEQYFGPGTRLTVT.

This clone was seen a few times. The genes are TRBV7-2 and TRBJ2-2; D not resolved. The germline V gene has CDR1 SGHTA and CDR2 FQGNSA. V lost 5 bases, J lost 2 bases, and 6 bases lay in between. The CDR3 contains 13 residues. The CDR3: CASSPTNTGELFF. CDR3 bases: TGTGCCAGCAGCCCGACAAACACCGGGGAGCTGTTTTTT.

CDR3 amino acids: CASGGLALDTQYF. The CDR3 nucleotides read TGCGCCTCTGGGGGACTAGCTCTGGATACGCAGTATTTT. The chain employs TRBV4-3 and TRBJ2-3; 9 bases fit TRBD2. The trim removed 11 bases at V and 6 bases at J, leaving 9 bases unmatched. CDR1 and CDR2 from the germline V gene are LGHNA and YSLEER. The CDR3 is 13 residues long.

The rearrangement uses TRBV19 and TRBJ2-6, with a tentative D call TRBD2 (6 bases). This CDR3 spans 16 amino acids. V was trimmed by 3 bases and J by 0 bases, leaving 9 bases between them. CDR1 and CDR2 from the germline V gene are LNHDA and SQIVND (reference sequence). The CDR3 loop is CASSMGRTSGANVLTF. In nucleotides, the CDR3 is TGTGCCAGTAGTATGGGGAGGACCTCTGGGGCCAACGTCCTGACTTTC.

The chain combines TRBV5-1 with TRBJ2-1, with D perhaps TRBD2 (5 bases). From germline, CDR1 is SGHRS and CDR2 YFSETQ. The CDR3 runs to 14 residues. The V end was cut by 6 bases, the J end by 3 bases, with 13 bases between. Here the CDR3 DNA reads TGCGCCAGCACCCTGGAGGCCGGCTACAATGAGCAGTTCTTC. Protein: CASTLEAGYNEQFF.

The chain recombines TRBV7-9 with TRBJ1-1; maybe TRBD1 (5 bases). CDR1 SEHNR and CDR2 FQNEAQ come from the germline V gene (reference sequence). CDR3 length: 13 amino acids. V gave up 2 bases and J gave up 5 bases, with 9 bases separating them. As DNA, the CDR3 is TGTGCCAGCAGCTTACAGGGTAGAACTGAAGCTTTCTTT. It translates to CASSLQGRTEAFF.